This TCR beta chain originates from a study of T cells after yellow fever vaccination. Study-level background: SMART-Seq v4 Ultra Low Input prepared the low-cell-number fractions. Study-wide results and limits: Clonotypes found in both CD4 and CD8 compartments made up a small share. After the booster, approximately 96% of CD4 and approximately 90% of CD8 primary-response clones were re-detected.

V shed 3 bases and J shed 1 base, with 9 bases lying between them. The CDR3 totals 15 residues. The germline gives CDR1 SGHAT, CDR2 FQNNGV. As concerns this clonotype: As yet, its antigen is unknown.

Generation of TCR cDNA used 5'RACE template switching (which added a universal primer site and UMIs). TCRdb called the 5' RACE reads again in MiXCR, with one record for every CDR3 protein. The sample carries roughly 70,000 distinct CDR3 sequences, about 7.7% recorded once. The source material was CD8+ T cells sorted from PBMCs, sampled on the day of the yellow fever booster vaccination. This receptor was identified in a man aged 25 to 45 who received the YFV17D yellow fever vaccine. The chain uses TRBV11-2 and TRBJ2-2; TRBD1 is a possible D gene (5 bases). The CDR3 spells CASSFRRGNTGELFF. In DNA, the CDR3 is TGTGCCAGCAGCTTTAGAAGGGGGAACACCGGGGAGCTGTTTTTT.